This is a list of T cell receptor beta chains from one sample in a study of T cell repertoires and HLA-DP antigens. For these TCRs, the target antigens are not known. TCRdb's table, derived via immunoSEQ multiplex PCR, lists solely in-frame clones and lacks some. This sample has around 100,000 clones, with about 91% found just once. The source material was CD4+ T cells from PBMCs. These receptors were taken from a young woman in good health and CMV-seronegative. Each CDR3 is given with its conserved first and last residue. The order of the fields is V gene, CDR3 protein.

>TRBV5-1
CASSLEPGQGPGSPLHF
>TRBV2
CASRAEGQGGRNNQPQHF
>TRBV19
CASSSLGRVWSNEKLFF
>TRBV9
CASSGMGLQGWQAFF
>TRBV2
CASSESMGRRFF
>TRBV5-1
CASTGTSTDTQYF
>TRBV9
CASSVRGGLGDTQYF
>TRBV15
CATSRDLSGPPYEQYF
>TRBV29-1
CSVGPSGASNEKLFF
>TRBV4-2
CASSQEPGQGGYTQYF
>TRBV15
CATSRERGPHEKLFF
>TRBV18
CASSPDSSGNTIYF
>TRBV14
CASSPTTGPGSPLHF
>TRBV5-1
CASRQGQNNSPLHF
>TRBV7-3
CASSLAEGDKYEQYF
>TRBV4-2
CASSRPGQEYNEQFF
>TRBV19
CASSTAGGLGNEQFF
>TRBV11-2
CASSLTGLAGSGYEQYF
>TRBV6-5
CASTGSETDTQYF
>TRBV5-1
CASSTGGGYGYTF
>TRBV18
CASSPGPGQGRRELQETQYF